The next 3 T cell receptor beta chains were all read from a single sample in a study of control samples from healthy donors and cancer patients. The assay was immunoSEQ multiplex PCR, and TCRdb's table has in-frame clones only and misses some. Among around 150,000 clones listed, about 94% were seen once. Sequencing was performed on blood. The receptors here all came from a woman in her thirties or forties in good health.

The chain couples TRBV9 to TRBJ2-1; no firm D call. V shed 0 bases and J shed 2 bases, with 12 bases lying between them. CDR1 is SGDLS, CDR2 YYNGEE, per germline. The CDR3 covers 16 residues. The CDR3 DNA reads as TGTGCCAGCAGCGTAGGTCCCACGCGGACCTACAATGAGCAGTTCTTC. Translating it yields CASSVGPTRTYNEQFF.

The chain recombines TRBV12-3 or TRBV12-4 with TRBJ2-3; D remains unclear. CDR3 length equals 13 residues. The V gene lost 3 bases and the J gene lost 3 bases, with 7 bases spanning the gap. CDR3 in amino acids: CASSFMGTDTQYF. Here the CDR3 DNA reads TGTGCCAGCAGTTTCATGGGGACAGATACGCAGTATTTT.

This clone turned up a few times. V and J are TRBV3-1 (or the pseudogene TRBV3-2) and TRBJ2-1, with D unclear. Germline assignment: CDR1 LGHDT and CDR2 YNNKEL (reference sequence). The length of the CDR3 is 16 residues. V lost 1 base and J 0 bases, leaving 10 bases between the germline ends. The CDR3 DNA follows: TGTGCCAGCAGCCAAGTTGGCTATCGCTCCTACAATGAGCAGTTCTTC. Residues: CASSQVGYRSYNEQFF.